These T cell receptor beta chains were read from a single sample in a study of blood T cells in healthy people across ages. MiXCR, applied by TCRdb to the 5' RACE reads, yields one record per CDR3 protein. This sample carries 580,000 or so distinct CDR3 sequences, 40% to 50% of them seen once, and the ten largest clones take around 23%. What was sequenced was blood. These receptors were taken from a man older than 75 in good health. The CDR3 runs from the conserved cysteine through the conserved F or W. D genes are given only for firm matches. Expanded clones get a size class; other rows say once, few or many, or leave the size out.

d_call j_call v_call clone_size cdr3_aa cdr3_nt
TRBD2 TRBJ2-5 TRBV12-3/TRBV12-4 few CASRPTSGEQYF TGTGCCAGCAGGCCGACTAGCGGGGAGCAGTACTTC
TRBD1 TRBJ1-5 TRBV3-1 few CASSQRGQGGNQPQHF TGTGCCAGCAGCCAAAGGGGACAGGGTGGGAATCAGCCCCAGCATTTT
- TRBJ1-2 TRBV20-1 few CSATGQTNYGYTF TGCAGTGCTACCGGCCAGACTAACTATGGCTACACCTTC
- TRBJ1-2 TRBV7-9 - CASSLARGGPNYGYIF TGTGCCAGCAGCTTAGCGCGGGGGGGGCCTAACTATGGCTACATCTTC
- TRBJ2-5 TRBV12-3/TRBV12-4 - CASTPYEQEQETQYF TGTGCCAGCACCCCCTATGAACAGGAACAAGAGACCCAGTACTTC
- TRBJ2-5 TRBV10-2 - CASSDPGKETQYF TGCGCCAGCAGTGACCCGGGGAAAGAGACCCAGTACTTC
TRBD2 TRBJ2-3 TRBV7-2 - CASSSRTSGDADTQYF TGTGCCAGCAGCTCAAGGACTAGCGGGGACGCAGATACGCAGTATTTT
- TRBJ1-4 TRBV7-2 - CASSPAAQGWEKLFF TGTGCCAGCAGCCCAGCCGCGCAGGGATGGGAAAAACTGTTTTTT
- TRBJ2-7 TRBV7-9 few CASSQPPNEQYF TGTGCCAGCAGCCAACCTCCTAACGAGCAGTACTTC
- TRBJ1-2 TRBV6-5 - CASRKISEGFGYTF TGTGCCAGCAGGAAAATATCCGAGGGCTTTGGCTACACCTTC
TRBD1 TRBJ2-7 TRBV7-9 - CASSNGQGSYEQYF TGTGCCAGCAGCAACGGACAGGGATCCTACGAGCAGTACTTC
- TRBJ2-5 TRBV2 - CASSKGTGFVETQYF TGTGCCAGCAGTAAAGGAACAGGGTTTGTGGAGACCCAGTACTTC
- TRBJ1-5 TRBV7-2 - CASSFDRTSNQPQHF TGTGCCAGCAGCTTCGATCGGACTAGCAATCAGCCCCAGCATTTT
TRBD1 TRBJ1-5 TRBV28 few CASSDPGQQQPQHF TGTGCCAGCAGCGATCCGGGACAGCAACAGCCCCAGCATTTT
- TRBJ2-1 TRBV4-2 few CASSGTFGEQFF TGTGCCAGCAGCGGGACCTTCGGTGAGCAGTTCTTC
TRBD2 TRBJ2-7 TRBV6-2/TRBV6-3 - CASSYPTSGRAYEQYF TGTGCCAGCAGTTACCCCACGAGCGGGAGGGCCTACGAGCAGTACTTC
- TRBJ2-1 TRBV18 - CASSWGTNQAEQFF TGTGCCAGCTCATGGGGGACAAATCAGGCCGAGCAGTTCTTC
- TRBJ2-2 TRBV6-6 few CASTRGAPTGELFF TGTGCCAGCACTCGGGGGGCGCCCACCGGGGAGCTGTTTTTT
- TRBJ2-7 TRBV7-2 - CASSRGGGNSYEQYF TGTGCCAGCAGCAGGGGAGGGGGGAACTCCTACGAGCAGTACTTC
TRBD2 TRBJ2-7 TRBV5-1 - CASSPRDYNEQYF TGCGCCAGCAGCCCCAGGGACTACAATGAGCAGTACTTC
TRBD2 TRBJ2-1 TRBV6-2/TRBV6-3 - CASSYTTGPSGRLYEQFF TGTGCCAGCAGTTACACTACAGGGCCTAGCGGGAGGCTCTATGAGCAGTTCTTC
TRBD2 TRBJ2-1 TRBV9 - CASSVGTSGGPFF TGTGCCAGCAGCGTAGGGACTAGCGGGGGCCCGTTCTTC
- TRBJ2-7 TRBV20-1 - CSARDIGYEQYF TGCAGTGCTAGAGATATCGGGTACGAGCAGTACTTC
- TRBJ2-3 TRBV11-2 - CASSLEFSYTDTQYF TGTGCCAGCAGCTTAGAATTCTCCTACACAGATACGCAGTATTTT
TRBD1 TRBJ2-1 TRBV7-2 - CASSLRAGTGDNEQFF TGTGCCAGCAGCTTAAGGGCCGGGACAGGGGACAATGAGCAGTTCTTC
TRBD1 TRBJ2-7 TRBV7-2 - CASSPRQGRSEQYF TGTGCCAGCAGCCCCCGACAGGGAAGGTCCGAGCAGTACTTC
- TRBJ2-1 TRBV4-1 - CASSQAVWNYNEQFF TGCGCCAGCAGCCAAGCCGTGTGGAACTACAATGAGCAGTTCTTC
- TRBJ2-5 TRBV29-1 - CSVDAEGGETQYF TGCAGCGTTGATGCAGAGGGGGGAGAGACCCAGTACTTC
- TRBJ2-1 TRBV7-2 - CASSLLLTRHEQFF TGTGCCAGCAGCTTACTCTTGACTAGGCATGAGCAGTTCTTC
TRBD1 TRBJ2-7 TRBV27 - CASSLGQLGPYEQYF TGTGCCAGCAGTCTGGGACAGTTGGGGCCCTACGAGCAGTACTTC
- TRBJ1-5 TRBV15 - CATSRDSGAGNQPQHF TGTGCCACCAGCAGAGATTCTGGGGCGGGAAATCAGCCCCAGCATTTT
- TRBJ2-5 TRBV20-1 - CSAAANTQETQYF TGCAGTGCCGCTGCTAATACACAAGAGACCCAGTACTTC
- TRBJ2-1 TRBV5-1 - CASSLSLGGLNEQFF TGCGCCAGCAGCTTGTCTCTGGGGGGACTGAATGAGCAGTTCTTC
TRBD2 TRBJ2-1 TRBV7-6 - CASRRGTSDRNEQFF TGTGCCAGCAGACGGGGAACTAGCGACCGTAATGAGCAGTTCTTC
- TRBJ2-7 TRBV6-5 - CASSYSGQLSSYEQYF TGTGCCAGCAGTTACTCGGGGCAGCTGAGCTCCTACGAGCAGTACTTC
- TRBJ1-2 TRBV12-3/TRBV12-4 - CASSPDSSYGYTF TGTGCCAGCAGCCCGGACAGTTCCTATGGCTACACCTTC
- TRBJ2-5 TRBV4-3 - CASSQDVFGAQYF TGCGCCAGCAGCCAAGATGTATTCGGGGCCCAGTACTTC
- TRBJ2-7 TRBV20-1 - CSASEAGREQYF TGCAGTGCTAGTGAGGCGGGACGCGAGCAGTACTTC
- TRBJ1-5 TRBV7-8 - CASSLSAGAGPVNQPQHF TGTGCCAGCAGCTTATCCGCGGGGGCTGGACCAGTAAATCAGCCCCAGCATTTT
- TRBJ2-3 TRBV20-1 few CSATKGETGGDLGSTDTQYF TGCAGCGCTACCAAAGGGGAGACAGGAGGGGACTTGGGTAGCACAGATACGCAGTATTTT
- TRBJ2-3 TRBV4-3 - CASSPRARAADTQYF TGCGCCAGCAGCCCTCGGGCAAGGGCCGCAGATACGCAGTATTTT
TRBD1 TRBJ2-5 TRBV20-1 - CSATSGGEAQYF TGCAGTGCTACCTCAGGGGGAGAGGCCCAGTACTTC
- TRBJ1-5 TRBV4-2 few CASSQELLGGNQPQHF TGTGCCAGCAGCCAAGAGCTCTTGGGGGGCAATCAGCCCCAGCATTTT
- TRBJ2-3 TRBV3-1 - CASSPEFADTQYF TGTGCCAGCAGCCCAGAGTTTGCAGATACGCAGTATTTT
- TRBJ2-7 TRBV28 once CASKDSYEQYF TGTGCCAGCAAGGACAGCTACGAGCAGTACTTC
TRBD1 TRBJ1-2 TRBV7-9 - CASRPDREYGYTF TGTGCCAGCAGACCCGACAGGGAGTATGGCTACACCTTC
TRBD2 TRBJ2-7 TRBV20-1 - CSAPTSGTTRHEQYF TGCAGTGCTCCGACTAGCGGGACTACACGGCACGAGCAGTACTTC
TRBD1 TRBJ2-5 TRBV20-1 once CSARVWDREETQYF TGCAGTGCTAGGGTGTGGGACAGAGAAGAGACCCAGTACTTC